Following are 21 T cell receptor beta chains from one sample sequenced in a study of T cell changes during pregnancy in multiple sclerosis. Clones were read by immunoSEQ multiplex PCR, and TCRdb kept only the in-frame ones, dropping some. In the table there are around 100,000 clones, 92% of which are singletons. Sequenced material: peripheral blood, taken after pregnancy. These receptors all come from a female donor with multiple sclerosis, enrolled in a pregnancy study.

Written as DNA, the CDR3 is TGTGCCAGCAGTTTTGGGTGGGAGACAAACGAGCAGTACTTC. It is translated as CASSFGWETNEQYF. The chain combines TRBV28 with TRBJ2-7; D might be TRBD2 (5 bases). The germline V gene encodes CDR1 MDHEN and CDR2 SYDVKM. The CDR3 totals 14 residues. With 3 bases removed from V and 5 bases from J, the gap between germline ends came to 14 bases.

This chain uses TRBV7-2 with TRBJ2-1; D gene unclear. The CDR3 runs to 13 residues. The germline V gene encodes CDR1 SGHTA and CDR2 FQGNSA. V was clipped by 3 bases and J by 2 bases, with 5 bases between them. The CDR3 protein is CASSFTAYNEQFF. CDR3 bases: TGTGCCAGCAGCTTTACAGCCTACAATGAGCAGTTCTTC.

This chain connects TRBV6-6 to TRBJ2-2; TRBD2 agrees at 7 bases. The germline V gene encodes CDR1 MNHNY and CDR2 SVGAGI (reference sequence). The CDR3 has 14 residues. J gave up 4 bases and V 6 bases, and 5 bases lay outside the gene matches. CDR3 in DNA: TGTGCCAGCAGACTTTCGGGGGGCACCGGGGAGCTGTTTTTT. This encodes CASRLSGGTGELFF.

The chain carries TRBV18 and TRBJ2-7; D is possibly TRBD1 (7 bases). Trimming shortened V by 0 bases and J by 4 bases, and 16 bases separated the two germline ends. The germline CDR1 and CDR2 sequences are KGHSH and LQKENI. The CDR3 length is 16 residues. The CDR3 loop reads CASSPPSQGGGYEQYF. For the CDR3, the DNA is TGTGCCAGCTCACCACCGAGTCAGGGGGGAGGTTACGAGCAGTACTTC.

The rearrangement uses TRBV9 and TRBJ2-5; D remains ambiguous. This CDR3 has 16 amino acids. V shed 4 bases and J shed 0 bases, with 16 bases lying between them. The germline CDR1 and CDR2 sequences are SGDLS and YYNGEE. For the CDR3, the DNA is TGTGCCAGCAGCCTCTCTGCGGAGTCCTACCAAGAGACCCAGTACTTC. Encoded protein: CASSLSAESYQETQYF.

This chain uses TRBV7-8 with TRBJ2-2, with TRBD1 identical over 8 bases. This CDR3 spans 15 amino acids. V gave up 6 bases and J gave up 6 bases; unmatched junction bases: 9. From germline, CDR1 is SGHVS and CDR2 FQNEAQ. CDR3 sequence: CASRRDRFVSGELFF. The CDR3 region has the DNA TGTGCCAGCAGGCGGGACAGGTTTGTCTCCGGGGAGCTGTTTTTT. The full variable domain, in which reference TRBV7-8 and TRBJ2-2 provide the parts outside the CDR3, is GAGVSQSPRYKVAKRGQDVALRCDPISGHVSLFWYQQALGQGPEFLTYFQNEAQLDKSGLPSDRFFAERPEGSVSTLKIQRTQQEDSAVYLCASRRDRFVSGELFFGEGSRLTVL.

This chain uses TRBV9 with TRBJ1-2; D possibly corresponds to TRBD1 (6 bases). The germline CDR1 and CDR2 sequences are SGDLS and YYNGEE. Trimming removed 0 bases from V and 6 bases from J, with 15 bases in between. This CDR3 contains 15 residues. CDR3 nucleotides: TGTGCCAGCAGCGTAGAGGTTTGGACAGCGGATGGCTACACCTTC. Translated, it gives CASSVEVWTADGYTF.

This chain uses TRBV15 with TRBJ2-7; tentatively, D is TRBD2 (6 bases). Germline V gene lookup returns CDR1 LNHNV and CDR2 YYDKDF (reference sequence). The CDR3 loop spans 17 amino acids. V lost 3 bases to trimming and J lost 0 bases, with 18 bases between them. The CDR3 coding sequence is TGTGCCACCAGCAGGGACCTACTGGGGGGAGGCTCCTACGAGCAGTACTTC. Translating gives CATSRDLLGGGSYEQYF.

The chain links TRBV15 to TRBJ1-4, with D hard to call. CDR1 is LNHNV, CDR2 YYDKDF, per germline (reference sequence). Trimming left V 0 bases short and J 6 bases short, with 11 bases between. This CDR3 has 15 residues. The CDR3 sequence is CATSREPDGDEKLFF. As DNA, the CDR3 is TGTGCCACCAGCAGAGAACCCGACGGGGATGAAAAACTGTTTTTT.

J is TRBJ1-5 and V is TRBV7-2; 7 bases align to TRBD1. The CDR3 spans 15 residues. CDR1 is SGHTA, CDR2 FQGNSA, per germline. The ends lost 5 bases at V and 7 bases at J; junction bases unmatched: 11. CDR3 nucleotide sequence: TGTGCCAGCAGCCAAACAGGGGTGGTTGGGCAGCCCCAGCATTTT. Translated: CASSQTGVVGQPQHF.

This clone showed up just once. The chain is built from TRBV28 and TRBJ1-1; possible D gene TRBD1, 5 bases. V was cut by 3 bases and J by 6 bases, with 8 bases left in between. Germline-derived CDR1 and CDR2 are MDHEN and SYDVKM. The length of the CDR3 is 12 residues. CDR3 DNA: TGTGCCAGCAGTTTGGGGCAGCCTGAAGCTTTCTTT. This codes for CASSLGQPEAFF.

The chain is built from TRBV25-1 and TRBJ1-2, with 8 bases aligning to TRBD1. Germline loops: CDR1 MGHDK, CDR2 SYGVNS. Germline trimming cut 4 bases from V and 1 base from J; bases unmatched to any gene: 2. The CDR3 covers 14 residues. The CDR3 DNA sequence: TGTGCCAGCAGTGTAGGACAGGGTAACTATGGCTACACCTTC. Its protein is CASSVGQGNYGYTF.

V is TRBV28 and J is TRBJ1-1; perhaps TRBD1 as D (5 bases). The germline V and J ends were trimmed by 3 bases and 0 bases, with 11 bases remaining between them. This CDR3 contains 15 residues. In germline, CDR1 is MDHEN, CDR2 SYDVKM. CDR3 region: CASSLGQALNTEAFF. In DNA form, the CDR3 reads TGTGCCAGCAGTTTGGGGCAGGCGCTGAACACTGAAGCTTTCTTT.

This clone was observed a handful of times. In DNA form, the CDR3 reads TGTGCCAGCAGCCAGGAGACTAGCGGAGCCTACAATGAGCAGTTCTTC. Protein product: CASSQETSGAYNEQFF. This rearrangement joins TRBV4-2 to TRBJ2-1; 9 bases match TRBD2. This CDR3 has 16 residues. Germline V CDR1 and CDR2: LGHNA, YNFKEQ. With V trimmed by 3 bases and J by 2 bases, 5 bases remained unmatched.

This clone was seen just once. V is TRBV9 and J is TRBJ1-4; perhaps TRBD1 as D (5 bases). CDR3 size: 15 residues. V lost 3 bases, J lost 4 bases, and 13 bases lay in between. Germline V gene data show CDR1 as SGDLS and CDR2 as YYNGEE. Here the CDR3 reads CASSARDRSNEKLFF. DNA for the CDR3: TGTGCCAGCAGCGCCCGTGACAGAAGTAATGAAAAACTGTTTTTT.

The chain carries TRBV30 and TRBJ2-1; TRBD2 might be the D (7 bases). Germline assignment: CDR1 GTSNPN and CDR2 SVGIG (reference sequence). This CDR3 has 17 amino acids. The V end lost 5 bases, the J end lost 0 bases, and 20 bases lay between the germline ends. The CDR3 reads CAWLGGEGVTSYNEQFF. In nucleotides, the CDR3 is TGTGCCTGGCTTGGGGGGGAGGGGGTGACCTCCTACAATGAGCAGTTCTTC. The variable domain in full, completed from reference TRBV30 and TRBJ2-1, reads SQTIHQWPATLVQPVGSPLSLECTVEGTSNPNLYWYRQAAGRGLQLLFYSVGIGQISSEVPQNLSASRPQDRQFILSSKKLLLSDSGFYLCAWLGGEGVTSYNEQFFGPGTRLTVL.

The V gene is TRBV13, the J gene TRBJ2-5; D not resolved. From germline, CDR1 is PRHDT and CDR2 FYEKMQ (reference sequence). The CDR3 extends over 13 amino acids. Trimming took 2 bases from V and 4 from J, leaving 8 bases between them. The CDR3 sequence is CASSLMFRETQYF. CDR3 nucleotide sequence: TGTGCCAGCAGCTTAATGTTCAGAGAGACCCAGTACTTC.

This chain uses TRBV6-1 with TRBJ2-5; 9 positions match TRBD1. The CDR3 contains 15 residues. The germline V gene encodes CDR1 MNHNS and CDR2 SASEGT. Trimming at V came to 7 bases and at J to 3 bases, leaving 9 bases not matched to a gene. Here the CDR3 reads CASNQPGTGKETQYF. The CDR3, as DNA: TGTGCCAGCAACCAGCCAGGGACAGGGAAAGAGACCCAGTACTTC.

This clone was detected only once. The CDR3 region is CASSSPIYPGQGNQPQHF. The CDR3 DNA reads as TGTGCCAGTAGTTCCCCCATTTACCCAGGACAGGGAAATCAGCCCCAGCATTTT. The chain recombines TRBV19 with TRBJ1-5; 8 bases are a match to TRBD1. CDR3 length: 18 residues. V was pared by 5 bases and J by 4 bases, with 16 bases of the junction left unmatched. Germline CDR1 LNHDA, CDR2 SQIVND (reference sequence). Full variable domain (outside the CDR3, taken from reference TRBV19 and TRBJ1-5): DGGITQSPKYLFRKEGQNVTLSCEQNLNHDAMYWYRQDPGQGLRLIYYSQIVNDFQKGDIAEGYSVSREKKESFPLTVTSAQKNPTAFYLCASSSPIYPGQGNQPQHFGDGTRLSIL.

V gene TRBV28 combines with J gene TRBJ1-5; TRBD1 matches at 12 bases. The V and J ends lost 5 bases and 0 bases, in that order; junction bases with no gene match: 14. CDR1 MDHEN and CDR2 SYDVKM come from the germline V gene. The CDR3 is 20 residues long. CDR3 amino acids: CASSPTRGQGASYSNQPQHF. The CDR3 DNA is TGTGCCAGCAGTCCCACCCGGGGACAGGGGGCTTCTTATAGCAATCAGCCCCAGCATTTT.

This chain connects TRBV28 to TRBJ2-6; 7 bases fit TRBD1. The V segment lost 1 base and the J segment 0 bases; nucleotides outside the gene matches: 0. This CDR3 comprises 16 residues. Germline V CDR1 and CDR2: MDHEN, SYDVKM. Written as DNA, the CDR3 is TGTGCCAGCAGTTTATACAGGGGCTCTGGGGCCAACGTCCTGACTTTC. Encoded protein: CASSLYRGSGANVLTF.